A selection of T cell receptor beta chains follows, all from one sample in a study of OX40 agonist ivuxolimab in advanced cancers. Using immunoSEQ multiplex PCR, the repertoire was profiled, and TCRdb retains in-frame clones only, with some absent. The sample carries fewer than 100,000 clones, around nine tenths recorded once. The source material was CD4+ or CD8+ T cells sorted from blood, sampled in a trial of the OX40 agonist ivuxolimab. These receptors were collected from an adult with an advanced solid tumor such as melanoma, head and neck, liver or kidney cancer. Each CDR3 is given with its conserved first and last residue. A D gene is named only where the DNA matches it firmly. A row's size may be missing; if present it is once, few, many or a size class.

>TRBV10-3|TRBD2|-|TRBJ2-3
TGTGCCATCAGTGACCCTCGGACTAGCGGGAGTGGGAGCACAGATACGCAGTATTTT
CAISDPRTSGSGSTDTQYF
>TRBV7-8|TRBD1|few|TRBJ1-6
TGTGCCAGCAGCTTAGGGGACAGGGATTCACCCCTCCACTTT
CASSLGDRDSPLHF
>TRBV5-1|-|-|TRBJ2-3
TGCGCCAGCAGGCCCGGAGCTAGCACAGATACGCAGTATTTT
CASRPGASTDTQYF
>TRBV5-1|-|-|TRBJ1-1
TGCGCCAGCAGCTTGGAATTGGGGGCTCGAACTGAAGCTTTCTTT
CASSLELGARTEAFF
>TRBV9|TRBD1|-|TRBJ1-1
TGTGCCAGCAGCACTCAGGGGGGAATCACTGAAGCTTTCTTT
CASSTQGGITEAFF
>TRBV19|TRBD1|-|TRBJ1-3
TGTGCCAGTAGTCGACAGGGGAAAGCTGGAAACACCATATATTTT
CASSRQGKAGNTIYF
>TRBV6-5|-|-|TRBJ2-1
TGTGCCAGCAGCCGCACCTGGACAGAGCAGTTCTTC
CASSRTWTEQFF
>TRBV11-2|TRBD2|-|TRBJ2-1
TGTGCCAGCAGCTTAGGAACGGGAGGGTACTACAATGAGCAGTTCTTC
CASSLGTGGYYNEQFF
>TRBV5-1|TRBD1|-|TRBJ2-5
TGCGCCAGCAGCCTTACAGGGGGACAAGAGACCCAGTACTTC
CASSLTGGQETQYF
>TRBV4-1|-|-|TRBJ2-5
TGCGCCAGCAGCCAAGAAGGGGGCCAAGAGACCCAGTACTTC
CASSQEGGQETQYF
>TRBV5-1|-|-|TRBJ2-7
TGCGCCAGCAGCTCACAGGGTTCGTACGAGCAGTACTTC
CASSSQGSYEQYF
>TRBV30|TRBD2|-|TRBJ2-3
TGTGCCTGGAGTGGCGGGGCGGGGGGTAGCACAGATACGCAGTATTTT
CAWSGGAGGSTDTQYF
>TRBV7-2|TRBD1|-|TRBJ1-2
TGTGCCAGCAACGACAGGGGGAGGGGGGACTATGGCTACACCTTC
CASNDRGRGDYGYTF
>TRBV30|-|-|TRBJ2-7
TGTGCCTGGAGTGTCGATCGTCCGGGGCAGGGAAGATTCGAGCAGTACTTC
CAWSVDRPGQGRFEQYF
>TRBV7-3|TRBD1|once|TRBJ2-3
TGTGCCAGCAGCTTAAAGTGGGACAGGGGGCTAGGCACAGATACGCAGTATTTT
CASSLKWDRGLGTDTQYF
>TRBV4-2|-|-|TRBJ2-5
TGTGCCAGCAGCCAAGACAGGGTATCTCGTATAGCCCAGTACTTC
CASSQDRVSRIAQYF
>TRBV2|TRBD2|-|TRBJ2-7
TGTGCCAGCAGTGATGGTAGCGGGAGGCAGTACTTC
CASSDGSGRQYF
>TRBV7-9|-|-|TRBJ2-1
TGTGCCAGCAGCATCAATGAGCAGTTCTTC
CASSINEQFF
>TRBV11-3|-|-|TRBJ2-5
TGTGCCAGCAGCTTAGGGATCGGCTTCCAAGAGACCCAGTACTTC
CASSLGIGFQETQYF
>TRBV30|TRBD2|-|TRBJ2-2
TGTGCCTGGAGTGAACTAGCGGGGGCGCGAGACACCGGGGAGCTGTTTTTT
CAWSELAGARDTGELFF
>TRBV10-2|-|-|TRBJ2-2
TGCGCCAGCAGTGAGCCGGGACGGACCGGGGAGCTGTTTTTT
CASSEPGRTGELFF
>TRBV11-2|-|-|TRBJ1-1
TGTGCCAGCAGCTTAGATCTTCAGGGTCGAGCTTTCTTT
CASSLDLQGRAFF
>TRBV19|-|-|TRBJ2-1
TGTGCCAGTAGTATCCAGTCGAGCTCCTACAATGAGCAGTTCTTC
CASSIQSSSYNEQFF
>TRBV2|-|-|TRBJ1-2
TGTGCCAGCAGTGGGGAGTTCGACCTCTATGGCTACACCTTC
CASSGEFDLYGYTF
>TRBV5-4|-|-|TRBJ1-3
TGTGCCAGCAGCTTGGGACAGAGAGAAAACACCATATATTTT
CASSLGQRENTIYF
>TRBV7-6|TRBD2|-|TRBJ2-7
TGTGCCAGCAGCTTGTCCGGGGGGGCCTACGAGCAGTACTTC
CASSLSGGAYEQYF
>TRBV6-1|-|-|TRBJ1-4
TGTGCCAGCAGTTTGGCGGCTAATGAAAAACTGTTTTTT
CASSLAANEKLFF
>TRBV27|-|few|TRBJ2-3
TGTGCCAGCAGTTGGCAGGGATACACAGATACGCAGTATTTT
CASSWQGYTDTQYF
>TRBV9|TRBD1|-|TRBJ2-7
TGTGCCAGCAGCTTACAGGGGGGCTCCTACGAGCAGTACTTC
CASSLQGGSYEQYF
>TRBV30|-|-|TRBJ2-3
TGTGCCTGGAACAGGGTCCCCACAGATACGCAGTATTTT
CAWNRVPTDTQYF
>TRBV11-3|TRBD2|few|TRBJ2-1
TGTGCCAGCAGCCGCGGGACTAGCGGGAGGGTTGGTGAGCAGTTCTTC
CASSRGTSGRVGEQFF
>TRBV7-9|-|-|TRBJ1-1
TGTGCCAGCAGGCCTCCCAACAGGCTCTCGGAGGAAGCTTTCTTT
CASRPPNRLSEEAFF
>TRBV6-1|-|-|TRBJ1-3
TGTGCCAGCAGTTTAACGGGGAGTGGAAACACCATATATTTT
CASSLTGSGNTIYF
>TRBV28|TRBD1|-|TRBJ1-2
TGTGCCACCAGGTACACAGGGGGCGACTATGGCTACACCTTC
CATRYTGGDYGYTF
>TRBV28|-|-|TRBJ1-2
TGTGCCAGCAGTTCCTCCAACGTTGTGGGCTACACCTTC
CASSSSNVVGYTF
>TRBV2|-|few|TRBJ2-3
TGTGCCAGCAAAAGCCAGCCTAGCACAGATACGCAGTATTTT
CASKSQPSTDTQYF
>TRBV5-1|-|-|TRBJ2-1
TGCGCCAGCAGCTTGGGGCCGTACAATGAGCAGTTCTTC
CASSLGPYNEQFF
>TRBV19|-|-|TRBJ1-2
TGTGCCAGTAGTTTGAGGAATCTCTATGGCTACACCTTC
CASSLRNLYGYTF
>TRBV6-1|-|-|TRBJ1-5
TGTGCCAGCAGTTGGGGGGCCGGCATGGGGGCCCAGCATTTT
CASSWGAGMGAQHF
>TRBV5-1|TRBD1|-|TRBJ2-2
TGCGCCAGCGGCTATTTCGACAGGGGGCTCACCGGGGAGCTGTTTTTT
CASGYFDRGLTGELFF
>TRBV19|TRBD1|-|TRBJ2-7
TGTGCCAGTAGTACTCACAGGGGATCCTACGAGCAGTACTTC
CASSTHRGSYEQYF
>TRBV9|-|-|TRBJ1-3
TGTGCCAGCAGCGTAGATCGGGGAAACACCATATATTTT
CASSVDRGNTIYF
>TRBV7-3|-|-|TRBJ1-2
TGTGCCAGCAGCTTAACGGCAGGGGTTAGCTATGGCTACACCTTC
CASSLTAGVSYGYTF
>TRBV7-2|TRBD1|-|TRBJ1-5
TGTGCCAGCAGCCGGACAGGGATCAATCAGCCCCAGCATTTT
CASSRTGINQPQHF
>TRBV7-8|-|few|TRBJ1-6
TGTGCCAGCAGCTTAGCAGGGAGTAGCTCACCCCTCCACTTT
CASSLAGSSSPLHF
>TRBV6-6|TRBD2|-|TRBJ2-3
TGTGCCAGCAGCCAGCGGGGCGGGGGAGATACGCAGTATTTT
CASSQRGGGDTQYF
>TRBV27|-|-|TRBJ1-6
TGTGCCAGCAGTTTATCGAACGGTAACTCCTATAATTCACCCCTCCACTTT
CASSLSNGNSYNSPLHF
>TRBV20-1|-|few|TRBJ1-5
TGCAGTGCAGCGGGTCAGCCCCAGCATTTT
CSAAGQPQHF
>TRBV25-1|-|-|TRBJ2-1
TGTGCCAGCACTCTTGGGGCAGGGGCGCGGGATGAGCAGTTCTTC
CASTLGAGARDEQFF
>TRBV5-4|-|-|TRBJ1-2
TGTGCCAGCAGCTTAAGTCGGGTGCCGGGGGGCTACACCTTC
CASSLSRVPGGYTF
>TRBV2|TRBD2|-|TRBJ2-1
TGTGCCAGCAGTCGCGGCCTAGCGGGGAACAATGAGCAGTTCTTC
CASSRGLAGNNEQFF